The entry below describes one TCR beta chain. This entry comes from a study of blood T cell repertoires in COVID-19. Study in general: COVID-19 samples collected from the United States, Italy and Spain covered acute and convalescent phases. T cells, B-cell-depleted T cells, or PBMCs supplied cDNA or gDNA.

This CDR3 region has 17 residues. CDR1 and CDR2 (germline): SGDLS, YYNGEE. Trimming removed 3 bases from V and 0 bases from J; junction bases left unmatched: 8. Authors' processing steps: Amplification from reference gene primers served as the basis for estimated nucleated cell counts. TCRdb's table, derived via immunoSEQ multiplex PCR, lists solely in-frame clones and lacks some. The V and J calls and clone size come from that table; D and trimming were worked out from the DNA. The table lists roughly 180,000 clones, 80% to 90% of them singletons. The TCR was taken from a man aged 60-69 years with acute or convalescent COVID-19. The chain couples TRBV9 to TRBJ2-1, with 8 bases matching TRBD1. Sequencing was done on a sample of peripheral blood. CDR3 bases: TGTGCCAGCAGCGCCCCGGGACAGGCTAGCTCCTACAATGAGCAGTTCTTC. Residues: CASSAPGQASSYNEQFF.